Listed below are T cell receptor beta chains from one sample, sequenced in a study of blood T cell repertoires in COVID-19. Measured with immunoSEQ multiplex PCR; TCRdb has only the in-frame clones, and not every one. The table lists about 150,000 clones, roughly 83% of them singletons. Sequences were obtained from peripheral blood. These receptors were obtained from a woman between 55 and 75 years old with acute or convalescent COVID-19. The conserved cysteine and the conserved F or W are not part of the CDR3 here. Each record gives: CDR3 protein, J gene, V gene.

CDR3 protein: ASSLAGVTQY; J gene: TRBJ2-3; V gene: TRBV7-2
CDR3 protein: ASSQGGQGRLTNEKLF; J gene: TRBJ1-4; V gene: TRBV7-9
CDR3 protein: ASSLADVRTGLETQY; J gene: TRBJ2-5; V gene: TRBV5-1
CDR3 protein: ASSLDPSLAGGGNEQF; J gene: TRBJ2-1; V gene: TRBV7-2
CDR3 protein: ATSRDIVRDSSGNTIY; J gene: TRBJ1-3; V gene: TRBV15
CDR3 protein: SVSRSTGELF; J gene: TRBJ2-2; V gene: TRBV29-1
CDR3 protein: ASSVGGLSGNTIY; J gene: TRBJ1-3; V gene: TRBV9
CDR3 protein: ASSLRGTGDEKLF; J gene: TRBJ1-4; V gene: TRBV4-2
CDR3 protein: ASSQGSLNTEAF; J gene: TRBJ1-1; V gene: TRBV19
CDR3 protein: ASSQSDGSPANTQY; J gene: TRBJ2-3; V gene: TRBV5-6
CDR3 protein: ASSLRDSRTDTQY; J gene: TRBJ2-3; V gene: TRBV5-4
CDR3 protein: ASSWGTGGDNSNQPQH; J gene: TRBJ1-5; V gene: TRBV7-2
CDR3 protein: ASNPQGNYGYT; J gene: TRBJ1-2; V gene: TRBV19
CDR3 protein: ASSEGRKNIQY; J gene: TRBJ2-4; V gene: TRBV5-1
CDR3 protein: ASSPRQEVNSPLH; J gene: TRBJ1-6; V gene: TRBV5-1
CDR3 protein: AWSVPGQDITDTQY; J gene: TRBJ2-3; V gene: TRBV30
CDR3 protein: ASSFTLTGIGNEQF; J gene: TRBJ2-1; V gene: TRBV25-1
CDR3 protein: ASSPRASGLSYNEQF; J gene: TRBJ2-1; V gene: TRBV7-9
CDR3 protein: AWSSGGEKLF; J gene: TRBJ1-4; V gene: TRBV30
CDR3 protein: ASNSLGQAGIGYT; J gene: TRBJ1-2; V gene: TRBV5-1
CDR3 protein: ASSQQGNNQPQH; J gene: TRBJ1-5; V gene: TRBV4-2
CDR3 protein: ATTGGGFNQPQH; J gene: TRBJ1-5; V gene: TRBV28
CDR3 protein: ASSGWGVRAEAF; J gene: TRBJ1-1; V gene: TRBV5-8
CDR3 protein: ASRSQGGGTEAF; J gene: TRBJ1-1; V gene: TRBV19
CDR3 protein: ASRVTGTGNTEAF; J gene: TRBJ1-1; V gene: TRBV28
CDR3 protein: ASSLWGTRLETQY; J gene: TRBJ2-5; V gene: TRBV27
CDR3 protein: ASSEPGWEQY; J gene: TRBJ2-7; V gene: TRBV6-1
CDR3 protein: ASSGQTSYNEQF; J gene: TRBJ2-1; V gene: TRBV2
CDR3 protein: ASSLRGSGVQF; J gene: TRBJ2-1; V gene: TRBV7-3
CDR3 protein: ASSLVQYNEQF; J gene: TRBJ2-1; V gene: TRBV7-2
CDR3 protein: ASSEGGSHTEAF; J gene: TRBJ1-1; V gene: TRBV3-1/TRBV3-2
CDR3 protein: ASSPLSEQF; J gene: TRBJ2-1; V gene: TRBV7-2
CDR3 protein: ASRSGQESYGYT; J gene: TRBJ1-2; V gene: TRBV5-1
CDR3 protein: ASCEDGLNQPQH; J gene: TRBJ1-5; V gene: TRBV2
CDR3 protein: ASSIDSHHLSGNTIY; J gene: TRBJ1-3; V gene: TRBV19
CDR3 protein: ASSRESMDSPLH; J gene: TRBJ1-6; V gene: TRBV5-1
CDR3 protein: ATSRPGTVKGETQY; J gene: TRBJ2-5; V gene: TRBV15
CDR3 protein: ASSPNRGTEAF; J gene: TRBJ1-1; V gene: TRBV5-5
CDR3 protein: ASSEGRAPGELF; J gene: TRBJ2-2; V gene: TRBV6-1
CDR3 protein: ASSLAGTRAGETQY; J gene: TRBJ2-5; V gene: TRBV5-8
CDR3 protein: ASRGQQSTEAF; J gene: TRBJ1-1; V gene: TRBV19
CDR3 protein: ASRPSGTSMDTQY; J gene: TRBJ2-3; V gene: TRBV10-1
CDR3 protein: ASSPQRTSGTEAF; J gene: TRBJ1-1; V gene: TRBV19
CDR3 protein: ASSARRGTHQPQH; J gene: TRBJ1-5; V gene: TRBV13
CDR3 protein: ASSARAGATDTQY; J gene: TRBJ2-3; V gene: TRBV7-9
CDR3 protein: ASSDGGNTEAF; J gene: TRBJ1-1; V gene: TRBV25-1
CDR3 protein: ASSIRVPTYNSPLH; J gene: TRBJ1-6; V gene: TRBV19
CDR3 protein: ASSYSNRVWEQF; J gene: TRBJ2-1; V gene: TRBV6-5
CDR3 protein: ASSTGHKGRDAF; J gene: TRBJ1-1; V gene: TRBV5-6
CDR3 protein: AVGLARDTQY; J gene: TRBJ2-3; V gene: TRBV7-6
CDR3 protein: ASSSGTHRSGNTIY; J gene: TRBJ1-3; V gene: TRBV7-6
CDR3 protein: ASSRLSGDSNQPQH; J gene: TRBJ1-5; V gene: TRBV4-1